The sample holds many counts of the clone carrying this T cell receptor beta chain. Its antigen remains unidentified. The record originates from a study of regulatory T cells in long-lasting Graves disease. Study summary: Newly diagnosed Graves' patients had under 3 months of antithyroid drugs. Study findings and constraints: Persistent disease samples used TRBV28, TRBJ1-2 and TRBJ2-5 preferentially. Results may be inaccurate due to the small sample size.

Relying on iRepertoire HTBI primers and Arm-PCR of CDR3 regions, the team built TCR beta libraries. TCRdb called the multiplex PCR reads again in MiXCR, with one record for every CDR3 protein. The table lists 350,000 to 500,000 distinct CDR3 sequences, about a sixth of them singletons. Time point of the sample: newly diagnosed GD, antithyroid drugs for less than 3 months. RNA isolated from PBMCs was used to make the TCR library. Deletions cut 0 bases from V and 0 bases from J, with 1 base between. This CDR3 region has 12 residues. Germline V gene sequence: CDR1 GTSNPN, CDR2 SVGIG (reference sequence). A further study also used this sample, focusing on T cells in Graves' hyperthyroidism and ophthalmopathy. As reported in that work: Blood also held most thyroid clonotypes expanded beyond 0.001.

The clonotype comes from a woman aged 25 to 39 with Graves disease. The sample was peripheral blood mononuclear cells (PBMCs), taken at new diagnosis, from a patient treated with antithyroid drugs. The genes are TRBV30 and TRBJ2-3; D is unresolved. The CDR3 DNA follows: TGTGCCTGGAGTGTAAGCACAGATACGCAGTATTTT. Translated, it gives CAWSVSTDTQYF.